Described below is a single T cell receptor beta chain sequence and its context. The antigen remains unidentified. Germline V gene lookup returns CDR1 SGHAT and CDR2 FQNNGV. The V gene end was trimmed by 4 bases and the J gene end by 5 bases; junction bases not matched to a gene: 4. This CDR3 spans 13 amino acids. No infections or other immune events were documented during collection. This table comes from immunoSEQ multiplex PCR, and its TCRdb copy is limited to in-frame clones, with some not included. Of around 100,000 clones listed, about 91% are singletons. The data belong to a study of identifying expanded T cells in peripheral blood. General study results and limits: Variance in clone template counts between two-week samples significantly increased with total template count across all healthy donors. Technical replicates showed roughly 1.2 changed clones; approximately 2 weeks about 16; four weeks 19.

The rearrangement uses TRBV11-2 and TRBJ1-1; 7 nucleotides line up with TRBD1. The receptor was derived from a person aged 18 to 70 in good health. The specimen was blood. The CDR3 here is CASSWTGGTEAFF. CDR3 nucleotide sequence: TGTGCCAGCAGCTGGACAGGTGGAACTGAAGCTTTCTTT.